One sample yielded the 8 T cell receptor beta chains listed below, sequenced in a study of cytomegalovirus exposure and HLA in healthy donors. The PCR made use of 60 Vbeta and 13 Jbeta primers. The data were produced by immunoSEQ multiplex PCR, yet TCRdb's version contains in-frame clones alone and is incomplete. The sample records some 160,000 clones, 84% being singletons. The sample comprised PBMCs. The source of these receptors is a man in his forties or fifties in good health and CMV-seropositive.

J is TRBJ1-2 and V is TRBV2, with 10 positions matching TRBD1. This CDR3 comprises 15 residues. Germline CDR1 reads SNHLY; CDR2 reads FYNNEI. J gave up 3 bases and V 6 bases, and 7 bases lay outside the gene matches. Here the CDR3 DNA reads TGTGCCAGCAGACAACCGGGACAGGGGCACTATGGCTACACCTTC. This gives the protein CASRQPGQGHYGYTF.

The chain recombines TRBV15 with TRBJ2-7, with 8 bases lining up with TRBD1. The CDR3 has 15 amino acids. Per the germline V gene, CDR1 is LNHNV and CDR2 is YYDKDF (reference sequence). V shed 1 base, J shed 9 bases, and the junction held 11 bases outside the gene matches. The CDR3 sequence: CATSRGDRSLRGQYF. The CDR3 DNA reads as TGTGCCACCAGCAGAGGGGACAGGTCCCTACGAGGGCAGTACTTC. Combining the CDR3 with reference TRBV15 and TRBJ2-7 gives the whole variable domain DAMVIQNPRYQVTQFGKPVTLSCSQTLNHNVMYWYQQKSSQAPKLLFHYYDKDFNNEADTPDNFQSRRPNTSFCFLDIRSPGLGDTAMYLCATSRGDRSLRGQYFGPGTRLTVT.

This chain joins TRBV19 and TRBJ2-6; D possibly corresponds to TRBD1 (6 bases). The CDR3 totals 15 residues. Germline loops: CDR1 LNHDA, CDR2 SQIVND (reference sequence). V was clipped by 6 bases and J by 5 bases, with 14 bases between them. CDR3 loop: CASSTQGQWANVLTF. The DNA for the CDR3 is TGTGCCAGTAGCACCCAGGGACAATGGGCCAACGTCCTGACTTTC. Supplemented by reference TRBV19 and TRBJ2-6, the full variable domain reads DGGITQSPKYLFRKEGQNVTLSCEQNLNHDAMYWYRQDPGQGLRLIYYSQIVNDFQKGDIAEGYSVSREKKESFPLTVTSAQKNPTAFYLCASSTQGQWANVLTFGAGSRLTVL.

This chain joins TRBV12-5 and TRBJ2-3, with D perhaps matching TRBD2 (6 bases). Per germline, CDR1 LGHNT and CDR2 FRNRAP. The CDR3 is made up of 13 amino acids. The V and J ends lost 5 bases and 4 bases respectively, with 10 bases between them. The CDR3 here is CASGRGAADTQYF. The CDR3 DNA is TGTGCTAGTGGTCGCGGGGCGGCAGATACGCAGTATTTT.

The chain has TRBV6-1 and TRBJ2-5, with D possibly being TRBD1 (8 bases). The CDR3 runs to 14 residues. The germline CDR1 and CDR2 sequences are MNHNS and SASEGT. Trimming pared 7 bases from V and 2 bases from J, leaving 14 bases between. CDR3 in DNA: TGTGCCAGCACTCTACAGGGGGGGCAAGAGACCCAGTACTTC. Translation gives CASTLQGGQETQYF.

The chain joins TRBV11-2 to TRBJ1-1; possibly TRBD1 for D (5 bases). The ends were cut back, 0 bases at V and 6 bases at J, with 8 bases in the middle. CDR1 and CDR2 (germline): SGHAT, FQNNGV. This CDR3 spans 13 amino acids. The CDR3 nucleotides read TGTGCCAGCAGCTTAGATGGCAGGGCTGAAGCTTTCTTT. It translates to CASSLDGRAEAFF.

The V call is TRBV5-6, the J call TRBJ2-1, with 7 bases aligning to TRBD2. The CDR3 sequence is 14 residues long. CDR1 is SGHDT, CDR2 YYEEEE, per germline. Unmatched junction bases numbered 7, after V lost 7 bases and J lost 3 bases. The DNA of the CDR3 is TGTGCCAGCCGCAAAACTAGCGACTACAATGAGCAGTTCTTC. It translates to CASRKTSDYNEQFF. The full variable domain, with the rest looked up from reference TRBV5-6 and TRBJ2-1, is DAGVTQSPTHLIKTRGQQVTLRCSPKSGHDTVSWYQQALGQGPQFIFQYYEEEERQRGNFPDRFSGHQFPNYSSELNVNALLLGDSALYLCASRKTSDYNEQFFGPGTRLTVL.

This clone has more than one count but fewer than ten. This rearrangement joins TRBV7-3 to TRBJ2-5; 7 bases agree with TRBD2. With V trimmed by 2 bases and J by 5 bases, 8 bases remained unmatched. Germline V gives CDR1 SGHTA, CDR2 FQGTGA. The CDR3 is 15 residues long. In DNA, the CDR3 is TGTGCCAGCAGCTTAGTGGGGTCCGGGGGGGAGACCCAGTACTTC. Its protein product is CASSLVGSGGETQYF.